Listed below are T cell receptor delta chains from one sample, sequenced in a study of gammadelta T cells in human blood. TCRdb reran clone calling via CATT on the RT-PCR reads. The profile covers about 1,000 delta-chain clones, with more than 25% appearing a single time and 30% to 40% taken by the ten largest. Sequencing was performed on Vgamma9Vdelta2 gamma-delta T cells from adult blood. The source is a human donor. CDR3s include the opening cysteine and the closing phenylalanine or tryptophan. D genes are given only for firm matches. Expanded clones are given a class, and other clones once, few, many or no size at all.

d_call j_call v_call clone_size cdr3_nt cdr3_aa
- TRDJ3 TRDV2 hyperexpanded TGTGCCTGTGACACCGTAGGAGGAGGCCTGGGGTCAGACACCCGACAGATGTTTTTC CACDTVGGGLGSDTRQMFF
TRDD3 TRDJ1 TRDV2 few TGTGCCTGTGACTTACTGGGGAAGAGCAATCACACCGATAAACTCATCTTT CACDLLGKSNHTDKLIF
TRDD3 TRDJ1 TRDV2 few TGTGCCTGTAAGGAACTGGGGGACGGGGAGTATATCTATAAACTCATCTTT CACKELGDGEYIYKLIF
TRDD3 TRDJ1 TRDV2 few TGTGCCTGTGACACCCTAACTGGGGGATACCTTAGCGATAAACTCATCTTT CACDTLTGGYLSDKLIF
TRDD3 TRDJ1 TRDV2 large TGTGCCTGTGACAAACTGGAGTACTGGGGGATACGACAGAAACTCATCTTT CACDKLEYWGIRQKLIF
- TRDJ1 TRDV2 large TGTGCCTGTGACAAGCTCTCCTTTGACACCGATAAACTCATCTTT CACDKLSFDTDKLIF
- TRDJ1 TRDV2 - TGTGCCTGTGACACGCTCTGGGACACCGATAAACTCATCTTT CACDTLWDTDKLIF
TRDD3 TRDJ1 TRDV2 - TGTGCCTGTGACACCGTTACTGGGGGATCCGCCAAGGAGAAACTCATCTTT CACDTVTGGSAKEKLIF
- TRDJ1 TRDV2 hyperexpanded TGTGCCTGTGACGGCCTTCCTACGAGTACTGGGGGAACGTACACCGATAAACTCATCTTT CACDGLPTSTGGTYTDKLIF
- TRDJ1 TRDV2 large TGTGCCTGTGATCCTTGGGGGCCCACCGATAAACTCATCTTT CACDPWGPTDKLIF
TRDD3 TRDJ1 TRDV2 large TGTGCCTGTGACACCCTTGGGGGATATCGGAAACTCATCTTT CACDTLGGYRKLIF
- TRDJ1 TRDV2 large TGTGCCTGTGACTCGGTATTGCGGGGGGATCCCTTCCCGATCGGTAAACTCATCTTT CACDSVLRGDPFPIGKLIF
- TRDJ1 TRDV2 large TGTGCCTGTGACACCGTTGGGGACAGAAAGGACGATAAACTCATCTTT CACDTVGDRKDDKLIF
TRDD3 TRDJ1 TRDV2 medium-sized TGTGCCTGTGATAAACTGGGGGATACGCGTTACACCGATAAACTCATCTTT CACDKLGDTRYTDKLIF
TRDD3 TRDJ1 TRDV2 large TGTGCCTGTGACGACCTGGGGGCCAAATATAAACTCATCTTT CACDDLGAKYKLIF
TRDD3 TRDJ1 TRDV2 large TGTGCCTGTGACACCGTACAAGGGATACGGGGAACCGATAAACTCATCTTT CACDTVQGIRGTDKLIF
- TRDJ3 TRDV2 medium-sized TGTGCCTGTGACACCGTCCGGGCTAGCTCCTGGGACACCCGACAGATGTTTTTC CACDTVRASSWDTRQMFF
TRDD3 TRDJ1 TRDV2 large TGTGCCTGTGACACCGTCGGTACTGGGGGATACACCGATAAACTCATCTTT CACDTVGTGGYTDKLIF
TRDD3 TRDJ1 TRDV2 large TGTGCCTGTGACACGTGGGGTGCTGGGGGTAACACCGATAAACTCATCTTT CACDTWGAGGNTDKLIF
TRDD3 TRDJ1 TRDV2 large TGTGCCTGTGACTACTTACTGGGGATCAGTCAGGGGGCCACCGATAAACTCATCTTT CACDYLLGISQGATDKLIF
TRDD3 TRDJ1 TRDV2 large TGTGCCTGTGACACCTTAACCTTCGGGGATACGCCCGATAAACTCATCTTT CACDTLTFGDTPDKLIF
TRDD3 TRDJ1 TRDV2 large TGTGCCTGTGACACCGTGGGGGATACGGGGGGCGATAAACTCATCTTT CACDTVGDTGGDKLIF
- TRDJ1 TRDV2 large TGTGCCTGTGACACGGTGGAGTACTCTGGGGACCCCGAGTCATGGGGCCAGTACACCGATAAACTCATCTTT CACDTVEYSGDPESWGQYTDKLIF
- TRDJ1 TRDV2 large TGTGCCTGTGACGAATTGTTACTGGCCGATAAACTCATCTTT CACDELLLADKLIF
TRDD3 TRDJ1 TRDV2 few TGTGCCTGTGACTCATTGTTGGTGCTGGGGGGTCACGACACCGATAAACTCATCTTT CACDSLLVLGGHDTDKLIF
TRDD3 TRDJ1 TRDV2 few TGTGCCTGTGACACCATGTATACTGGGGGACCTACTAGGGGCACCGATAAACTCATCTTT CACDTMYTGGPTRGTDKLIF
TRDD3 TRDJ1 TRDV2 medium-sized TGTGCCTGTGACCTACTGGGGGATACGGCAGGGGACACCGATAAACTCATCTTT CACDLLGDTAGDTDKLIF
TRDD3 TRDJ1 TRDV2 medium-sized TGTGCCTGTGACCTTCTACTGGGGGACACCGATAAACTCATCTTT CACDLLLGDTDKLIF
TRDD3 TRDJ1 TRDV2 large TGTGCCTGTGACACGGCCTACTGGGGGCCACCCGGGGACACCGATAAACTCATCTTT CACDTAYWGPPGDTDKLIF
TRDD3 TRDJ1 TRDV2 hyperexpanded TGTGCCTGTGACACCGTACTGGGGGACCGCTCTTACACCGATAAACTCATCTTT CACDTVLGDRSYTDKLIF
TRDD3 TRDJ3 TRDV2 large TGTGCCTGTGACAAAGTGACTTCTGGGGGATCTAACTCCTGGGACACCCGACAGATGTTTTTC CACDKVTSGGSNSWDTRQMFF
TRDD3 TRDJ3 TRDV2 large TGTGCCTGTGACAGCGTACTGGGGGATACGTTGTGGGACACCCGACAGATGTTTTTC CACDSVLGDTLWDTRQMFF
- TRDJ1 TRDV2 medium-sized TGTGCCTGTGACCCACTTGGGTACACCGATAAACTCATCTTT CACDPLGYTDKLIF
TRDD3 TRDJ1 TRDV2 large TGTGCCTGTGACACCGCTCCACTGGGGGGGGTTTACACCGATAAACTCATCTTT CACDTAPLGGVYTDKLIF
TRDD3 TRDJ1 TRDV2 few TGTGCCTGTGACACTGTACTGGGGATACCGTCGAGGTACACTGATAAACTCATCTTT CACDTVLGIPSRYTDKLIF
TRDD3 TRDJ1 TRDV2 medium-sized TGTGCCTGTGACACCGTAAGTGGGGGATACGGGGGCCATTACACCGATAAACTCATCTTT CACDTVSGGYGGHYTDKLIF
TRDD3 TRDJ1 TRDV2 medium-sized TGTGCCTGTGACCTTTTACGACAGCCTGCTGCTGGGGGATACCTTTACACCGATAAACTCATCTTT CACDLLRQPAAGGYLYTDKLIF
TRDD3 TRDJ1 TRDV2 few TGTGCCTGTGACCCAATTGCTGTGGGGGATACTAGGACCGATAAACTCATCTTT CACDPIAVGDTRTDKLIF
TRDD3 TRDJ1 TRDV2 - TGTGCCTGTGACCCCGTACTGGGGCCCGATAAACTCATCTTT CACDPVLGPDKLIF
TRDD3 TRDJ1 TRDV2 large TGTGCCTGTGACACAGTTACTGGGGGATACGGGGACACCGATAAACTCATCTTT CACDTVTGGYGDTDKLIF
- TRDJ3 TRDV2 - TGTGCCTGTGGCACGGCCGGACAGGGGACCCGACACTCCTGGGACACTCGACAGATGTTTTTC CACGTAGQGTRHSWDTRQMFF
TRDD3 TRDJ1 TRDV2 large TGTGCCTGTGACACCCTGGGGGTTTCCGATAAACTCATCTTT CACDTLGVSDKLIF
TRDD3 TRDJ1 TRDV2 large TGTGCCTGTGACCTAGTAACTGGGGGTCTCACGCCCGATAAACTCATCTTT CACDLVTGGLTPDKLIF
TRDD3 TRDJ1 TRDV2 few TGTGCCTGTGACACCGTTACTGGGGGATACGCCAAGGAGAAACTCATCTTT CACDTVTGGYAKEKLIF
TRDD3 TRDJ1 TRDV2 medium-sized TGTGCCTGTGTCCAACTACCTACGATAACCGGGGGATTGAAGGGCGATAAACTCATCTTT CACVQLPTITGGLKGDKLIF
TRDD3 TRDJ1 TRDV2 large TGTGCCTGTGACTTACTGGGGGAGAGTAATCACACCGATAAACTCATCTTT CACDLLGESNHTDKLIF
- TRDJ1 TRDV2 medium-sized TGTGCCTGTGACACCGTGGCGCCGTGGGGGCCCCAAACCGATAAACTCATCTTT CACDTVAPWGPQTDKLIF
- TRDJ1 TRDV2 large TGTGCCTGTGACGCTCTTGGGGTAGATAAACTCATCTTT CACDALGVDKLIF
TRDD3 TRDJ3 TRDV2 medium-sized TGTGCCTGTGACACCGTGGGGACTGGGGGGTTCTCCTGGGACACCCGACAGATGTTTTTC CACDTVGTGGFSWDTRQMFF
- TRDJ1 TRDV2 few TGTGCCTGTGACACCGTGGGTGGGGGCTCCTCTGGCGCCGATAAACTCATCTTT CACDTVGGGSSGADKLIF
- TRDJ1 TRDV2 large TGTGCCTGTGACACACTCGACGACACTCCGATAGTTTCCGATAAACTCATCTTT CACDTLDDTPIVSDKLIF
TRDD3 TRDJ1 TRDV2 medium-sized TGTGCCTGTGACCCGGTCGGGGGATACGTGGCCGATAAACTCATCTTT CACDPVGGYVADKLIF